Listed here are 22 T cell receptor beta chains from one sample, sequenced in a study of beta chain features in type 1 diabetes. The whole isolated RNA underwent reverse transcription, so sequencing captured expressed TCRB transcripts. The repertoire was sequenced with immunoSEQ multiplex PCR; TCRdb's copy has only in-frame clones and lacks some. The sample holds about 900,000 clones, 15% to 20% seen once. Input material: naive CD4+ T cells from blood. The receptor source for this set is a woman younger than 35 in good health.

This chain connects TRBV25-1 to TRBJ2-5, with 11 bases aligning to TRBD2. Germline V CDR1 and CDR2: MGHDK, SYGVNS. The V and J ends lost 4 bases and 5 bases, in that order; junction bases with no gene match: 9. The CDR3 length is 16 residues. In DNA, the CDR3 is TGTGCCAGCAGTGTAACCACTTGGACTAGCGGGGAGACCCAGTACTTC. This codes for CASSVTTWTSGETQYF.

V gene TRBV5-1 combines with J gene TRBJ2-1, with TRBD1 as a possible D gene (5 bases). There are 14 residues in the CDR3. The germline CDR1 and CDR2 sequences are SGHRS and YFSETQ. V gave up 0 bases and J gave up 5 bases, with 9 bases separating them. CDR3 bases: TGCGCCAGCAGCTTGGTCAGGGAAAACAATGAGCAGTTCTTC. Protein product: CASSLVRENNEQFF.

The chain joins TRBV28 to TRBJ1-5; unclear D gene. Trimming pared 6 bases from V and 3 bases from J, leaving 12 bases between. Germline V gives CDR1 MDHEN, CDR2 SYDVKM. The CDR3 covers 14 residues. Here the CDR3 reads CASRPEFPNQPQHF. CDR3 DNA: TGTGCCAGCAGGCCCGAGTTCCCCAATCAGCCCCAGCATTTT.

This clone was counted between two and nine times. The V gene is TRBV9, the J gene TRBJ2-5; 7 nucleotides line up with TRBD1. CDR1 SGDLS and CDR2 YYNGEE come from the germline V gene. The junction had 5 bases not matched to a gene; V was cut back by 2 bases and J by 1 base. The CDR3 has 15 residues. This CDR3 is CASSVAGGIQETQYF. DNA for the CDR3: TGTGCCAGCAGCGTGGCAGGGGGAATCCAAGAGACCCAGTACTTC.

The chain joins TRBV2 to TRBJ2-3; D unresolved. Per the germline V gene, CDR1 is SNHLY and CDR2 is FYNNEI. V lost 5 bases to trimming and J lost 2 bases, with 11 bases between them. The CDR3 is 14 amino acids. The CDR3 here is CASSPLVFTDTQYF. The CDR3 DNA is TGTGCCAGCAGTCCTCTAGTTTTCACAGATACGCAGTATTTT. The complete variable domain, with remaining parts taken from reference TRBV2 and TRBJ2-3, reads EPEVTQTPSHQVTQMGQEVILRCVPISNHLYFYWYRQILGQKVEFLVSFYNNEISEKSEIFDDQFSVERPDGSNFTLKIRSTKLEDSAMYFCASSPLVFTDTQYFGPGTRLTVL.

This clone appeared a few times. The rearrangement uses TRBV19 and TRBJ1-2, with 9 bases identical to TRBD1. Per germline, CDR1 LNHDA and CDR2 SQIVND (reference sequence). The CDR3 is 14 amino acids. The V and J ends lost 8 bases and 4 bases, in that order; junction bases with no gene match: 8. CDR3 sequence: CASGPGQGSYGYTF. The CDR3 region has the DNA TGTGCCAGTGGACCCGGACAGGGGTCCTATGGCTACACCTTC.

V and J are TRBV11-2 and TRBJ2-7; D remains unclear. Germline CDR1 is SGHAT and CDR2 is FQNNGV. The CDR3 totals 12 residues. Trimming shortened V by 7 bases and J by 6 bases, and 13 bases separated the two germline ends. The CDR3 DNA reads TGTGCCAGCAACCGAGTTCCGGGCGAGCAGTACTTC. As protein: CASNRVPGEQYF.

The chain joins TRBV6-6 to TRBJ2-3; 9 nucleotides match TRBD2. The CDR3 covers 15 residues. CDR1 is MNHNY, CDR2 SVGAGI, per germline (reference sequence). Trimming removed 2 bases from V and 5 bases from J; junction bases left unmatched: 5. The CDR3 DNA sequence: TGTGCCAGCAGTTACGTTTCAGCGGGAGGAGATACGCAGTATTTT. Its translation: CASSYVSAGGDTQYF.

This clone was seen a handful of times. This chain joins TRBV4-3 and TRBJ2-1, with D maybe TRBD1 (6 bases). The V end lost 0 bases, the J end lost 10 bases, and 10 bases lay between the germline ends. This CDR3 spans 13 amino acids. CDR1 LGHNA and CDR2 YSLEER come from the germline V gene. CDR3 sequence reads: CASSQESQGEQFF. The CDR3, as DNA: TGCGCCAGCAGCCAAGAAAGTCAGGGGGAGCAGTTCTTC.

This clone showed up just a few times. The V call is TRBV18, the J call TRBJ1-3; D gene unclear. V gave up 3 bases and J gave up 0 bases, with 9 bases separating them. The germline V gene has CDR1 KGHSH and CDR2 LQKENI. CDR3 length: 15 amino acids. The CDR3 nucleotides are TGTGCCAGCTCACCGGGAGGCCCCTCTGGAAACACCATATATTTT. Translating it yields CASSPGGPSGNTIYF.

The sample holds a few counts of this clone. The V gene is TRBV20-1, the J gene TRBJ2-5; D gene unclear. From germline, CDR1 is DFQATT and CDR2 SNEGSKA (reference sequence). V lost 5 bases, J lost 5 bases, and 9 bases lay in between. The CDR3 extends over 11 amino acids. The CDR3 region has the DNA TGCAGTGCTTTTCTCCAGGAGACCCAGTACTTC. Translation gives CSAFLQETQYF.

In its sample, this clone was seen many times. The chain recombines TRBV14 with TRBJ2-3, with TRBD2 matching 9 bases. J was trimmed by 4 bases and V by 6 bases; bases with no gene match: 2. CDR1 is SGHDN and CDR2 is FVKESK in the germline V gene. The CDR3 consists of 13 residues. The CDR3 sequence is CASRVAGADTQYF. For the CDR3, the DNA is TGTGCCAGCAGGGTAGCGGGAGCAGATACGCAGTATTTT.

This clone has more than one count but fewer than ten. J is TRBJ2-7 and V is TRBV18; no clear D. V lost 1 base and J 5 bases, leaving 12 bases between the germline ends. The CDR3 totals 14 residues. Germline V gives CDR1 KGHSH, CDR2 LQKENI. CDR3 sequence: CASSPRNTQDEQYF. DNA for the CDR3: TGTGCCAGCTCACCACGGAACACACAAGACGAGCAGTACTTC.

In the case of this clone: Other DNA sequences in this specimen translate into the identical CDR3. This chain connects TRBV5-1 to TRBJ2-1; 8 nucleotides agree with TRBD2. This CDR3 is 15 amino acids long. The trim removed 0 bases at V and 4 bases at J, leaving 3 bases unmatched. Germline V lookup: CDR1 SGHRS, CDR2 YFSETQ. In DNA form, the CDR3 reads TGCGCCAGCAGCTTGGCTAGCGGGCCTTACAATGAGCAGTTCTTC. This sequence encodes CASSLASGPYNEQFF.

There are a few counts of this clone. The rearrangement links TRBV19 to TRBJ1-5; possibly TRBD1 for D (6 bases). Germline CDR1 is LNHDA and CDR2 is SQIVND (reference sequence). Trimming pared 7 bases from V and 7 bases from J, leaving 14 bases between. This CDR3 has 13 residues. The CDR3 sequence is CASNAGVRQPQHF. CDR3 sequence (DNA): TGTGCCAGTAATGCAGGGGTTAGGCAGCCCCAGCATTTT. Full variable domain (remainder filled in from reference TRBV19 and TRBJ1-5): DGGITQSPKYLFRKEGQNVTLSCEQNLNHDAMYWYRQDPGQGLRLIYYSQIVNDFQKGDIAEGYSVSREKKESFPLTVTSAQKNPTAFYLCASNAGVRQPQHFGDGTRLSIL.

J is TRBJ2-1 and V is TRBV7-3; D may correspond to TRBD1 or TRBD2 (6 bases each). This CDR3 contains 18 residues. Germline loops: CDR1 SGHTA, CDR2 FQGTGA. The V end was cut by 0 bases, the J end by 8 bases, with 23 bases between. CDR3 protein: CASSLTVWRGRGLDEQFF. CDR3 nucleotides: TGTGCCAGCAGCTTAACCGTATGGCGGGGAAGGGGGTTGGATGAGCAGTTCTTC.

This clone was counted between two and nine times. The chain couples TRBV18 to TRBJ2-3, with 7 bases lining up with TRBD2. V lost 0 bases to trimming and J lost 5 bases; unmatched junction nucleotides: 5. The CDR3 runs to 15 residues. Per germline, CDR1 KGHSH and CDR2 LQKENI. The CDR3 is CASSPPSGGVDTQYF. The CDR3 bases are TGTGCCAGCTCACCACCGTCGGGAGGAGTAGATACGCAGTATTTT.

The V and J genes are TRBV28 and TRBJ2-1; 7 nucleotides agree with TRBD2. Germline V lookup: CDR1 MDHEN, CDR2 SYDVKM. The CDR3 is 12 amino acids. The junction had 5 bases not matched to a gene; V was cut back by 2 bases and J by 13 bases. This CDR3 is CASSLEAGVQFF. CDR3 sequence (DNA): TGTGCCAGCAGTTTAGAGGCGGGAGTACAGTTCTTC.

The chain combines TRBV7-9 with TRBJ2-7; TRBD1 might be the D (6 bases). This CDR3 region has 13 residues. V lost 4 bases to trimming and J lost 4 bases, with 11 bases between them. Per germline, CDR1 SEHNR and CDR2 FQNEAQ (reference sequence). The CDR3 protein is CASSWGQIYEQYF. CDR3 bases: TGTGCCAGCAGCTGGGGGCAAATTTACGAGCAGTACTTC.

This chain connects TRBV27 to TRBJ2-1, with D perhaps TRBD2 (7 bases). CDR3 length: 14 amino acids. Trimming removed 3 bases from V and 7 bases from J, with 13 bases in between. Germline V lookup: CDR1 MNHEY, CDR2 SMNVEV (reference sequence). The CDR3 here is CASSLRGLGNEQFF. In DNA, the CDR3 is TGTGCCAGCAGTTTGCGGGGGCTAGGAAATGAGCAGTTCTTC.

The rearrangement links TRBV18 to TRBJ1-5, with D perhaps matching TRBD1 (6 bases). The V gene lost 2 bases and the J gene lost 3 bases, with 11 bases spanning the gap. Germline V gives CDR1 KGHSH, CDR2 LQKENI. This CDR3 region has 15 residues. Here the CDR3 reads CASSPIRQDNQPQHF. The CDR3 DNA reads as TGTGCCAGCTCACCAATTCGACAGGACAATCAGCCCCAGCATTTT.

In its sample, this clone was seen a few times. This chain connects TRBV29-1 to TRBJ2-7; no clear D. The CDR3 has 13 residues. V was trimmed by 7 bases and J by 0 bases, leaving 13 bases between them. Germline V lookup: CDR1 SQVTM, CDR2 ANQGSEA. CDR3 sequence reads: CSALHRSSYEQYF. In DNA form, the CDR3 reads TGCAGCGCCCTGCACAGATCCTCCTACGAGCAGTACTTC.